A selection of T cell receptor beta chains follows, all from one sample in a study of CD8 T cells in Susac syndrome. TCRdb recomputed calls from the immunoSEQ multiplex PCR reads with MiXCR, one row per CDR3 protein. Of approximately 150,000 distinct CDR3 sequences in the sample, under 95% are singletons; the top ten hold 0.065% to 0.1%. Sequenced material: CD4+ T cells from PBMCs. Every receptor here comes from a human donor in good health. CDR3s include the opening cysteine and the closing phenylalanine or tryptophan. The order of the fields is V gene, J gene, D gene, clone size, CDR3 DNA, CDR3 protein. A D gene is named only where the DNA matches it firmly. Clone size, where shown, is once, few, many, or a class for clones that have expanded.

TRBV7-6,TRBJ2-7,NA,once,TGTGCCAGCAGCTTAGCGGGCCAGTCTTACGAGCAGTACTTC,CASSLAGQSYEQYF
TRBV5-1,TRBJ1-1,NA,NA,TGCGCCAGCAGCTTGGACAGTGGTACTGAAGCTTTCTTT,CASSLDSGTEAFF
TRBV7-2,TRBJ2-7,TRBD2,NA,TGTGCCAGCAGCTTTAAGGCTAGCGGGGTCTCCTACGAGCAGTACTTC,CASSFKASGVSYEQYF
TRBV18,TRBJ2-5,TRBD2,few,TGTGCCAGCTCACCTCCCAGCGGGAGCTACGAGACCCAGTACTTC,CASSPPSGSYETQYF
TRBV6-1,TRBJ2-3,NA,NA,TGTGCCAGCAGTGCCCTGGGTGACGGGTCAGATACGCAGTATTTT,CASSALGDGSDTQYF
TRBV20-1,TRBJ1-5,NA,NA,TGCAGTGCCTCGGGGGACACGAGCAATCAGCCCCAGCATTTT,CSASGDTSNQPQHF
TRBV28,TRBJ2-4,NA,NA,TGTGCCAGCAGTACCGCGGCGACTCTAGCCAAAAACATTCAGTACTTC,CASSTAATLAKNIQYF
TRBV29-1,TRBJ2-1,NA,NA,TGCAGCGTTGAAGATCAAGTCGCCCTAAAACCTAATGAGCAGTTCTTC,CSVEDQVALKPNEQFF
TRBV9,TRBJ1-3,NA,once,TGTGCCAGCAGGGTGGGGTCGGGACCGGGAGACACCATATATTTT,CASRVGSGPGDTIYF
TRBV5-1,TRBJ2-7,TRBD1,NA,TGCGCCAGCAGCTTATGGACAGGGTTTTCCTACGAGCAGTACTTC,CASSLWTGFSYEQYF
TRBV18,TRBJ2-7,NA,NA,TGTGCCAGCTCACCACTGTCGGGAGAGGGCTACGAGCAGTACTTC,CASSPLSGEGYEQYF
TRBV10-3,TRBJ2-2,TRBD2,once,TGTGCCATCAGAGGGACTACAGACGGGGAGCTGTTTTTT,CAIRGTTDGELFF
TRBV19,TRBJ2-3,NA,few,TGTGCCAGTACCCTCTTGGGGACAGATACGCAGTATTTT,CASTLLGTDTQYF
TRBV28,TRBJ2-7,NA,NA,TGTGCCACCCATCCGGGACAACCGCCCTACGAGCAGTACTTC,CATHPGQPPYEQYF
TRBV27,TRBJ1-4,NA,once,TGTGCCAGCAGTTTGCTCGGGACGGGGAATGAAAAACTGTTTTTT,CASSLLGTGNEKLFF
TRBV4-1,TRBJ2-7,TRBD1,once,TGCGCCAGCAGCCCCTATGGGGGACAGGGTACAACCTACGAGCAGTACTTC,CASSPYGGQGTTYEQYF
TRBV6-6,TRBJ1-2,TRBD1,NA,TGTGCCAGCAGTTACGCAGGGGGCTATGGCTACACCTTC,CASSYAGGYGYTF
TRBV9,TRBJ2-3,NA,NA,TGTGCCAGCAGCGTTGGCGCGATGGAGACAGATACGCAGTATTTT,CASSVGAMETDTQYF
TRBV29-1,TRBJ1-1,NA,NA,TGCAGCTTATGGGGGGGCGCGGGGGACACTGAAGCTTTCTTT,CSLWGGAGDTEAFF
TRBV7-8,TRBJ2-7,TRBD2,NA,TGTGCCAGCAGCCCAGGTCCAGTCGGGGGGAGCTCCTACGAGCAGTACTTC,CASSPGPVGGSSYEQYF
TRBV12-3/TRBV12-4,TRBJ1-1,TRBD1,NA,TGTGCCAGCAGTTTTGGACAGGGGGCTAATGAAGCTTTCTTT,CASSFGQGANEAFF
TRBV11-2,TRBJ2-5,NA,NA,TGTGCCACACAGCGTGCACCCCAAGAGACCCAGTACTTC,CATQRAPQETQYF
TRBV20-1,TRBJ2-5,NA,NA,TGCAGTGCCCTAGGGGGGCCCCTCCAAGAGACCCAGTACTTC,CSALGGPLQETQYF
TRBV28,TRBJ2-1,NA,NA,TGTGCCAGCAGTTTCCAGCTAGACAATGAGCAGTTCTTC,CASSFQLDNEQFF
TRBV5-1,TRBJ2-6,NA,few,TGCGCCAGCCGTGACAGCTCTGGGGCCAACGTCCTGACTTTC,CASRDSSGANVLTF
TRBV12-3/TRBV12-4,TRBJ1-5,NA,NA,TGTGCCAGCAGTTTCATGTCCCTGGGAGATCAGCCCCAGCATTTT,CASSFMSLGDQPQHF
TRBV7-2,TRBJ2-3,TRBD2,NA,TGTGCCAGCGGTTCAATTGGCGGGGGGGGCAGGGATACGCAGTATTTT,CASGSIGGGGRDTQYF
TRBV30,TRBJ2-5,TRBD2,NA,TGTGCCTGGAGTGGGCTAGCGGAGACGTCTCAAGAGACCCAGTACTTC,CAWSGLAETSQETQYF
TRBV6-1,TRBJ2-5,TRBD2,once,TGTGCCAGCAGTACGGGACTAGCGGGAGGTGAGACCCAGTACTTC,CASSTGLAGGETQYF
TRBV28,TRBJ2-7,TRBD2,NA,TGTGCCAGCAGTCCGGGCGGGGGGGACTTATATTACGAGCAGTACTTC,CASSPGGGDLYYEQYF
TRBV7-9,TRBJ1-1,NA,NA,TGTGCCAGCGGGAGAGAGGCTGAAGCTTTCTTT,CASGREAEAFF
TRBV7-9,TRBJ2-1,NA,NA,TGTGCCAGCAGCTCCGGCCGGGGGACCAATGAGCAGTTCTTC,CASSSGRGTNEQFF
TRBV20-1,TRBJ1-2,NA,NA,TGCAGTGCTAGTGAGGGGTTGGGCAGGCGCAACTATGGCTACACCTTC,CSASEGLGRRNYGYTF
TRBV3-1,TRBJ1-1,NA,NA,TGTGCCAGCAGCCAGGGTCCGGGGGTGCGAGCTTTCTTT,CASSQGPGVRAFF
TRBV6-6,TRBJ2-7,NA,NA,TGTGCCAGCAGTTACCCTCGGACAGCCGAAACCTACGAGCAGTACTTC,CASSYPRTAETYEQYF
TRBV19,TRBJ2-5,NA,NA,TGTGCCAGTAGTATAGTACCGGGAGTATCGGGAGAGACCCAGTACTTC,CASSIVPGVSGETQYF
TRBV5-1,TRBJ1-1,NA,NA,TGCGCCAGCAGCTTCGGGGGGCGAACTGAAGCTTTCTTT,CASSFGGRTEAFF